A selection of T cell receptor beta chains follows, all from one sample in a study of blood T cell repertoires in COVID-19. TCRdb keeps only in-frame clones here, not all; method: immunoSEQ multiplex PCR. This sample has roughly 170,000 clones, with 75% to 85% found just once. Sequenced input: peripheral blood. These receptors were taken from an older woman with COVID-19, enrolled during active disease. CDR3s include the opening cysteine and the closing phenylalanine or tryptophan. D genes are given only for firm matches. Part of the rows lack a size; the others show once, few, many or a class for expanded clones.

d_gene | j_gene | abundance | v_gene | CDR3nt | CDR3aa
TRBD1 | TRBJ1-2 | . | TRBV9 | TGTGCCAGCAGCGGGGACAGTTATGGCTACACCTTC | CASSGDSYGYTF
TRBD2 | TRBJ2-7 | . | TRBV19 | TGTGCCAGTAGTATTTCCCTAGCGGGATCGGTAACCTACGAGCAGTACTTC | CASSISLAGSVTYEQYF
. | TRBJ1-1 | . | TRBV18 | TGTGCCAGCTCACCAAGGTCGGGAGGGACTGAAGCTTTCTTT | CASSPRSGGTEAFF
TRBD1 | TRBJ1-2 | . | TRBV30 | TGTGCCTGGAGTGTCGTGCAGGGGGCTGGTGGCTACACCTTC | CAWSVVQGAGGYTF
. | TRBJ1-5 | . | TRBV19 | TGTGCCAGTACTCCAGAAGGAGGGCGTGTTGGTCAGCCCCAGCATTTT | CASTPEGGRVGQPQHF
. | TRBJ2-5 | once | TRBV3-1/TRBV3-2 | TGTGCCAGCAGCCAATTAAGCCATTCGGAGACCCAGTACTTC | CASSQLSHSETQYF
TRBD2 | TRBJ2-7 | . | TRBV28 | TGTGCCAGCAGTATAGCGGGAGGGGCCTACGAGCAGTACTTC | CASSIAGGAYEQYF
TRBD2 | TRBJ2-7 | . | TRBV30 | TGTGCCTGGGGAAACCAAGCGGGAGGCTCCTACGAGCAGTACTTC | CAWGNQAGGSYEQYF
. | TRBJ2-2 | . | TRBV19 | TGTGCCAGTAAGAGGCAGGGGAAAACGGACGGGGAGCTGTTTTTT | CASKRQGKTDGELFF
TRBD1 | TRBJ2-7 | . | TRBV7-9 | TGTGCCAGCAGCTTCTCTATTGACAGGGGCTCCTACGAGCAGTACTTC | CASSFSIDRGSYEQYF
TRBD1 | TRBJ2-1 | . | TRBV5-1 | TGCGCCAGCACCTATACAGGGGGCCAATCCTACAATGAGCAGTTCTTC | CASTYTGGQSYNEQFF
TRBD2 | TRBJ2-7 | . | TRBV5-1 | TGCGCCAGCAGCACCACCAGCGGGAGTAACGAGCAGTACTTC | CASSTTSGSNEQYF
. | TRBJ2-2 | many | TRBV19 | TGTGCCAGTAGCCAACTCGACAGCCGGGAGCTGTTTTTT | CASSQLDSRELFF
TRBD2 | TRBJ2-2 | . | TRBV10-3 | TGTGCCATCAGTGAGGGTAGGGCGGGGGGCCCGAACACCGGGGAGCTGTTTTTT | CAISEGRAGGPNTGELFF
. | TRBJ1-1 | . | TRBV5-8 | TGTGCCAGCAGCCCCGCCCGGGGGGCTTATACTGAAGCTTTCTTT | CASSPARGAYTEAFF
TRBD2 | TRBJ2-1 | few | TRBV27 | TGTGCCAGCACTCCGTCGCTAGCGGGGAGGTACAATGAGCAGTTCTTC | CASTPSLAGRYNEQFF
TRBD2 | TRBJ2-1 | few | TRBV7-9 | TGTGCCAGCAGCCCAGGACTAGCGAACAATGAGCAGTTCTTC | CASSPGLANNEQFF
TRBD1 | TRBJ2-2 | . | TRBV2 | TGTGCCAGCAGGGCGGGACAGGGCTACGGGGAGCTGTTTTTT | CASRAGQGYGELFF
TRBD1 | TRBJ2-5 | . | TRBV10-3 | TGTGCCATCAGGGGACAGGGACCAACCGGTCAAGAGACCCAGTACTTC | CAIRGQGPTGQETQYF
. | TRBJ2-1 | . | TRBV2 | TGTGCCAGCAGTGACGATTCGAGCTCCTACAATGAGCAGTTCTTC | CASSDDSSSYNEQFF
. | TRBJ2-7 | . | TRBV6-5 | TGTGCCAGCAGCGGAACGGGCGAGCAGTACTTC | CASSGTGEQYF
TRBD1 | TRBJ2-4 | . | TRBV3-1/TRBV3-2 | TGTGCCAGCAGCCAACCGCGAACAGGGGTCAAAAACATTCAGTACTTC | CASSQPRTGVKNIQYF
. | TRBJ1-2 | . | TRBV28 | TGTGCCAGCAGTACTCAGGGTTTCTATGGCTACACCTTC | CASSTQGFYGYTF
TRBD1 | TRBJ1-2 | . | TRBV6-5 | TGTGCCAGCGGGACAGGGAGCTATGGCTACACCTTC | CASGTGSYGYTF
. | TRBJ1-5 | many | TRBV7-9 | TGTGCCAGCAGCCCCTGGGCTCCGGGGGTAAGCAATCAGCCCCAGCATTTT | CASSPWAPGVSNQPQHF
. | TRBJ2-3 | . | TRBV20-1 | TGCAGTGCTATCACAGGAGATACGCAGTATTTT | CSAITGDTQYF
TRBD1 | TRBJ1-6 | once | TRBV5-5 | TGTGCCAGCAGCTTCCGGGACAGTATAATTTCACCCCTCCACTTT | CASSFRDSIISPLHF
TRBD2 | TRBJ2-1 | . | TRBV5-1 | TGCGCCAGCAGCCTATCTATAGCGGGGGACTCCTACAATGAGCAGTTCTTC | CASSLSIAGDSYNEQFF
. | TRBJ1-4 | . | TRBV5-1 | TGCGCCAGCAGCAAGGACAGTAATGAAAAACTGTTTTTT | CASSKDSNEKLFF
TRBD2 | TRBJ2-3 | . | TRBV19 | TGTGCCAGTAGTGGGTCTAGCGGGGTTTCAGATACGCAGTATTTT | CASSGSSGVSDTQYF
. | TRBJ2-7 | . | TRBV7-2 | TGTGCCAGCAGCTTAGGAGGACTTACTGAATACGAGCAGTACTTC | CASSLGGLTEYEQYF
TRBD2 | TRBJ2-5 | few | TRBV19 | TGTGCCAGTAGTACCCCTGACTTGGCGGGAGTAATCGGCCAAGAGACCCAGTACTTC | CASSTPDLAGVIGQETQYF
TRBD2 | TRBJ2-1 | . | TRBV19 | TGTGCCAGTAGTGTGCGACTAGCGGGGGGAGATGAGCAGTTCTTC | CASSVRLAGGDEQFF
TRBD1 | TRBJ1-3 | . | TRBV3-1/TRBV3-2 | TGTGCCAGCAGCCAAGATCCCCAGGGGGCTTATATAGCTGGAAACACCATATATTTT | CASSQDPQGAYIAGNTIYF
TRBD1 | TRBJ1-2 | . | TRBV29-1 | TGCAGCGTTGACTTACAGGGGGACTATGGCTACACCTTC | CSVDLQGDYGYTF
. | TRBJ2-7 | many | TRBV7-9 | TGTGCCAGCAGCTTAGATTGGGGGCGAGGAGGTCACGAGCAGTACTTC | CASSLDWGRGGHEQYF
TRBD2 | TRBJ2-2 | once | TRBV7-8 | TGTGCCAGCCGTATCGGGGGGTCCACCGGGGAGCTGTTTTTT | CASRIGGSTGELFF
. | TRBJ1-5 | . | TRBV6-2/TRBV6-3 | TGTGCCAGCAGTACCGGGAGGGGGTCATACAATCAGCCCCAGCATTTT | CASSTGRGSYNQPQHF
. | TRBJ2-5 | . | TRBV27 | TGTGCCAGCAGCCCCCGGTCTCCAAGAGAGACCCAGTACTTC | CASSPRSPRETQYF
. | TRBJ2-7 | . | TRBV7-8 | TGTGCCAGCAGCTTAGCTCAGGGGAAACTCTACGAGCAGTACTTC | CASSLAQGKLYEQYF
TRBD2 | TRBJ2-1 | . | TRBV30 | TGTGCCTGGAGTGAGACTAGCGGGAGGGTTAATGAGCAGTTCTTC | CAWSETSGRVNEQFF